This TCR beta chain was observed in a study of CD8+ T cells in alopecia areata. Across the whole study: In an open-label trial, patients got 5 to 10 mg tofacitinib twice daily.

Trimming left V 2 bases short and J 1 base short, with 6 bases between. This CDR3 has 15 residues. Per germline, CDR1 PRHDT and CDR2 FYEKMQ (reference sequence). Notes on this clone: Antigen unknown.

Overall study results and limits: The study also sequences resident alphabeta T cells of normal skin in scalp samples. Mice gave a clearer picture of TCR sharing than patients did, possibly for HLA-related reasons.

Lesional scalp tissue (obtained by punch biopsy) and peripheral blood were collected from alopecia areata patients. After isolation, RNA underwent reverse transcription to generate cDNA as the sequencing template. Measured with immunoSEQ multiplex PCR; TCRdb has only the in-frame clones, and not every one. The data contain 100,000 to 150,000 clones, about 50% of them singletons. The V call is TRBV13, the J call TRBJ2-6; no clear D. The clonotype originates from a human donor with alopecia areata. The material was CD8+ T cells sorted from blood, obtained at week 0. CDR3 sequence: CASSLTVSGANVLTF. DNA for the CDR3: TGTGCCAGCAGCTTAACAGTTTCTGGGGCCAACGTCCTGACTTTC.